Sequencing of this T cell receptor (beta chain) was carried out in a study of glioma-infiltrating T cells. Findings and caveats of the study: Gliomas, especially low-grade, showed above-expected tissue-blood divergence; non-neoplastic patients showed below.

There are many counts of this clonotype. Its target is not known. Germline values: CDR1 MNHEY, CDR2 SMNVEV (reference sequence). The CDR3 is made up of 14 amino acids. The trim removed 5 bases at V and 14 bases at J, leaving 9 bases unmatched. Amplification of TCR alpha and beta CDR3 regions from RNA used iRepertoire nested multiplex PCR. TCRdb passed the multiplex PCR reads through MiXCR, listing each CDR3 protein once. The sample lists 45,000 or so distinct CDR3 sequences; more than 20% were seen once. The TCR sequence derives from a human donor with low-grade glioma or glioblastoma, undergoing nonglioma brain surgery, or in good health (not recorded which). Material: glioma tissue, nonneoplastic brain tissue, or PBMCs (not recorded which). The rearrangement links TRBV27 to TRBJ2-3, with 14 positions matching TRBD2. CDR3 coding DNA: TGTGCCAGCAGTCCCGGACTAGCGGGGGGAACTCCGTATTTT. This encodes CASSPGLAGGTPYF.